The source of this T cell receptor (beta chain) is a study of T cell repertoires in cytomegalovirus infection. Overall study findings and caveats: CMV-specific HLA-C-restricted TCR beta clonotypes dominated the ex vivo response.

TCRdb processed the reads anew with MiXCR; each CDR3 protein has one entry. Among approximately 500,000 distinct CDR3 sequences listed, 15% to 20% were seen once. Germline values: CDR1 MNHNS, CDR2 SASEGT. CDR3 size: 15 residues. With 2 bases removed from V and 1 base from J, the gap between germline ends came to 10 bases. Many counts were recorded for this clonotype. Its antigen is unknown. Input material: CD8+ T cells from PBMCs. The chain links TRBV6-1 to TRBJ2-3; D not resolved. This sequence originates from a human donor in good health (CMV status not recorded). Some clones in this sample may be carry-over from other donors' samples. CDR3 residues: CASSELGFGTDTQYF. For the CDR3, the DNA is TGTGCCAGCAGTGAACTAGGTTTTGGCACAGATACGCAGTATTTT.